This TCR beta chain was sequenced during a study of cytomegalovirus exposure and HLA in healthy donors. Looking at the study overall: Earlier findings included about 120 million unique TCR beta sequences obtained from 180 million or so T cells. Study findings and constraints: CMV serostatus stood as the only immune exposure information on hand.

CDR3 length: 13 amino acids. Germline CDR1 reads MNHEY; CDR2 reads SVGAGI. V lost 6 bases to trimming and J lost 7 bases, with 15 bases between them. The study ran its PCR with 60 Vbeta and 13 Jbeta primers. Profiling relied on immunoSEQ multiplex PCR, and the TCRdb table lists in-frame clones only, not all of them. Among about 120,000 clones listed, more than 70% were seen once. On this clone itself: Antigen: not known.

The sequence was obtained from a man aged 50 to 60 in good health and CMV-seropositive. The rearrangement uses TRBV6-5 and TRBJ1-2; no firm D call. Sequenced sample: PBMCs. The chain's CDR3 is CASRQMEDVGYTF. The CDR3 DNA sequence: TGTGCCAGCAGGCAAATGGAGGATGTTGGCTACACCTTC.